Presented here are 20 T cell receptor beta chains from one specimen sequenced in a study of blood T cell repertoires in COVID-19. Sequenced by immunoSEQ multiplex PCR; TCRdb stores in-frame clones only, minus some. The sample has about 42,000 clones, about 86% seen once. The sample consisted of peripheral blood. Source of these receptors: a man aged 65 to 79 with acute or convalescent COVID-19.

The chain uses TRBV3-1 (or the pseudogene TRBV3-2) and TRBJ2-7; 8 bases match TRBD1. This CDR3 has 14 amino acids. CDR1 LGHDT and CDR2 YNNKEL come from the germline V gene (reference sequence). Losses at the gene ends were 1 base for V and 6 bases for J; bases not matched to a gene: 5. CDR3 bases: TGTGCCAGCAGCCAAGCGTCAGGGGGCTCCGAGCAGTACTTC. Translation gives CASSQASGGSEQYF.

A single count supports this clone. The J gene is TRBJ1-4, the V gene TRBV5-1, with unresolved D. The CDR3 runs to 14 residues. V lost 5 bases to trimming and J lost 0 bases, with 8 bases between them. The germline V gene has CDR1 SGHRS and CDR2 YFSETQ. This CDR3 reads CASREGTTNEKLFF. CDR3 sequence (DNA): TGCGCCAGCAGAGAGGGAACAACTAATGAAAAACTGTTTTTT.

The chain has TRBV5-1 and TRBJ1-5, with 12 bases matching TRBD1. The CDR3 spans 15 residues. CDR1 is SGHRS and CDR2 is YFSETQ in the germline V gene. V shed 4 bases and J 6 bases; nucleotides not matched to a gene: 5. This CDR3 is CASSPGQGAGQPQHF. CDR3 nucleotides: TGCGCCAGCAGCCCGGGACAGGGGGCTGGTCAGCCCCAGCATTTT.

The V gene is TRBV7-8, the J gene TRBJ1-4, with TRBD1 matching over 8 bases. The V segment lost 3 bases and the J segment 4 bases; nucleotides outside the gene matches: 4. Germline V CDR1 and CDR2: SGHVS, FQNEAQ. CDR3 size: 15 residues. CDR3 region: CASSFQGAYNEKLFF. CDR3 bases: TGTGCCAGCAGCTTCCAGGGGGCGTATAATGAAAAACTGTTTTTT.

This chain joins TRBV19 and TRBJ2-2; 7 bases fit TRBD2. This CDR3 is 13 amino acids long. CDR1 and CDR2 (germline): LNHDA, SQIVND (reference sequence). Unmatched junction bases numbered 8, after V lost 7 bases and J lost 9 bases. In DNA, the CDR3 is TGTGCCAGTACCCTGGGAGGGGTCCGGGAGCTGTTTTTT. It codes for CASTLGGVRELFF.

V is TRBV30 and J is TRBJ2-1; TRBD2 matches 7 bases. From germline, CDR1 is GTSNPN and CDR2 SVGIG (reference sequence). After removal of 5 bases from V and 1 base from J, the junction contained 5 bases not matched to a gene. This CDR3 is built from 14 residues. CDR3 coding DNA: TGTGCCTGGGTTGCTAGCGGATCCTACAATGAGCAGTTCTTC. Its translation is CAWVASGSYNEQFF. The whole variable domain, filled in from reference TRBV30 and TRBJ2-1, reads SQTIHQWPATLVQPVGSPLSLECTVEGTSNPNLYWYRQAAGRGLQLLFYSVGIGQISSEVPQNLSASRPQDRQFILSSKKLLLSDSGFYLCAWVASGSYNEQFFGPGTRLTVL.

The chain is built from TRBV19 and TRBJ2-3; D is undetermined. The CDR3 spans 13 residues. Per germline, CDR1 LNHDA and CDR2 SQIVND (reference sequence). V was cut by 3 bases and J by 6 bases, with 10 bases left in between. The CDR3 DNA reads TGTGCCAGTAGTATTTTGTTGCGGGATACGCAGTATTTT. Its protein product is CASSILLRDTQYF. Combining the CDR3 with reference TRBV19 and TRBJ2-3 gives the whole variable domain DGGITQSPKYLFRKEGQNVTLSCEQNLNHDAMYWYRQDPGQGLRLIYYSQIVNDFQKGDIAEGYSVSREKKESFPLTVTSAQKNPTAFYLCASSILLRDTQYFGPGTRLTVL.

The chain carries TRBV6-6 and TRBJ2-7; possible D gene TRBD2, 6 bases. V dropped 6 bases and J dropped 2 bases, with 17 bases sitting between them. From germline, CDR1 is MNHNY and CDR2 SVGAGI (reference sequence). This CDR3 contains 15 residues. The CDR3 sequence is CASSLRGTETYEQYF. CDR3 nucleotides: TGTGCCAGCAGCCTACGCGGGACGGAGACCTACGAGCAGTACTTC.

The chain combines TRBV10-3 with TRBJ2-7; a possible D gene is TRBD2 (7 bases). CDR3 length: 12 residues. Germline assignment: CDR1 ENHRY and CDR2 SYGVKD. Here the CDR3 DNA reads TGTGCGGGAGGGTCGGGGGCGAGGGAGCAGTACTTC. Protein: CAGGSGAREQYF.

In DNA form, the CDR3 reads TGTGCCAGCAGTTCTGCAGGGGGAGTCCTCTATGGCTACACCTTC. Translation: CASSSAGGVLYGYTF. This chain uses TRBV27 with TRBJ1-2; 7 bases line up with TRBD1. V lost 4 bases and J lost 4; bases outside the gene matches: 9. CDR3 length: 15 amino acids. Germline V gives CDR1 MNHEY, CDR2 SMNVEV (reference sequence).

This chain joins TRBV15 and TRBJ1-3, with TRBD1 as a possible D gene (5 bases). CDR3 length: 18 residues. The V gene lost 5 bases and the J gene lost 4 bases, with 24 bases spanning the gap. Germline lookup yields CDR1 LNHNV and CDR2 YYDKDF (reference sequence). CDR3 sequence reads: CATSSLMGGGLFGNTIYF. The CDR3 nucleotides are TGTGCCACCAGCTCCCTAATGGGGGGGGGACTCTTCGGAAACACCATATATTTT.

V and J are TRBV7-8 and TRBJ2-3, with TRBD1 matching over 12 bases. Trimming took 5 bases from V and 2 from J; bases not matched to a gene: 5. The CDR3 totals 16 residues. Germline CDR1 SGHVS, CDR2 FQNEAQ. The CDR3 sequence: CASSPGQGAYTDTQYF. The CDR3 DNA reads as TGTGCCAGCAGCCCGGGACAGGGGGCCTACACAGATACGCAGTATTTT.

The V call is TRBV10-3, the J call TRBJ1-1; 8 bases fit TRBD1. The CDR3 covers 14 residues. J gave up 3 bases and V 4 bases, and 4 bases lay outside the gene matches. Germline V gene data show CDR1 as ENHRY and CDR2 as SYGVKD. Here the CDR3 DNA reads TGTGCCATCAGTGTTGCAGGGGGCCACACTGAAGCTTTCTTT. Amino acid sequence: CAISVAGGHTEAFF.

This chain links TRBV5-1 with TRBJ1-1; the D is unclear. Trimming pared 0 bases from V and 4 bases from J, leaving 10 bases between. The V gene's germline CDR1 is SGHRS and CDR2 YFSETQ. CDR3 length: 14 amino acids. CDR3: CASSLAGRGTEAFF. CDR3 DNA: TGCGCCAGCAGCTTGGCGGGCCGGGGCACTGAAGCTTTCTTT.

This chain connects TRBV18 to TRBJ2-1, with no clear D. The V and J ends lost 0 bases and 6 bases respectively, with 12 bases between them. This CDR3 has 15 residues. Germline V lookup: CDR1 KGHSH, CDR2 LQKENI. CDR3 region: CASSPPSAAGNEQFF. The CDR3 nucleotides read TGTGCCAGCTCACCACCGAGTGCTGCCGGCAATGAGCAGTTCTTC.

The rearrangement links TRBV5-6 to TRBJ2-5; a possible D gene is TRBD2 (5 bases). This CDR3 comprises 14 residues. The germline V gene has CDR1 SGHDT and CDR2 YYEEEE. V gave up 0 bases and J gave up 5 bases, with 11 bases separating them. This CDR3 reads CASSLGRKRETQYF. CDR3 nucleotides: TGTGCCAGCAGCTTGGGGAGGAAAAGGGAGACCCAGTACTTC.

This chain uses TRBV15 with TRBJ2-3; no clear D gene. V was shortened by 4 bases and J by 5 bases, with 7 bases between the two germline ends. The CDR3 is 12 amino acids. CDR1 and CDR2 (germline): LNHNV, YYDKDF (reference sequence). Written as DNA, the CDR3 is TGTGCCACCAGCACCCACGGAGATACGCAGTATTTT. It translates to CATSTHGDTQYF.

The chain links TRBV20-1 to TRBJ1-5; D unresolved. The CDR3 runs 15 residues. V was clipped by 6 bases and J by 0 bases, with 15 bases between them. The germline CDR1 and CDR2 sequences are DFQATT and SNEGSKA (reference sequence). The CDR3 sequence is CSASQKSYSNQPQHF. The CDR3 DNA reads TGCAGTGCCAGTCAGAAGTCTTATAGCAATCAGCCCCAGCATTTT.

The chain joins TRBV3-1 (or the pseudogene TRBV3-2) to TRBJ2-1; D possibly corresponds to TRBD2 (5 bases). The CDR3 contains 13 residues. Deletions cut 0 bases from V and 12 bases from J, with 12 bases between. Germline loops: CDR1 LGHDT, CDR2 YNNKEL (reference sequence). DNA for the CDR3: TGTGCCAGCAGCCAAGAGCGGACTTTGGGGCAGTTCTTC. Translating gives CASSQERTLGQFF.

The genes are TRBV19 and TRBJ2-1, with 11 bases matching TRBD1. The trim removed 3 bases at V and 8 bases at J, leaving 9 bases unmatched. Germline CDR1 LNHDA, CDR2 SQIVND (reference sequence). The CDR3 length is 16 residues. The CDR3 DNA sequence: TGTGCCAGTAGTATCGGAGGACAGGGGGCTCTCGATGAGCAGTTCTTC. It is translated as CASSIGGQGALDEQFF.